The clone carrying this T cell receptor beta chain was observed many times. Its antigen is undetermined. TCRdb used MiXCR to reprocess the multiplex PCR reads, holding one entry per CDR3 protein. Of 20,000 to 25,000 distinct CDR3 sequences in the sample, roughly 40% were seen once. The ends were cut back, 1 base at V and 1 base at J, with 6 bases in the middle. Germline loops: CDR1 SGHDT, CDR2 YYEEEE. This CDR3 is built from 13 residues. This specimen comes from a study of breast tumors, draining lymph nodes, adjacent tissues. Findings and caveats of the study: The data were judged consistent with most tumor T cells coming from lymph node and expanding in tumor. Tumors had less TCR diversity than lymph nodes, more than nontumor tissue. The lymph node origin of tumor T cells was framed as consistent with a hypothesis, not demonstrated. Tumor and nontumor repertoires were significantly more similar in luminal-like than in basal-like breast cancer.

V gene TRBV5-6 combines with J gene TRBJ2-7; a weak D match, TRBD1 (5 bases). This TCR came from a female donor with breast cancer. Some clones in this sample may be carry-over from other donors' samples. Sequenced input: breast tumor tissue. CDR3 region: CASSLTGSYEQYF. The CDR3 nucleotides read TGTGCCAGCAGCTTGACAGGTTCCTACGAGCAGTACTTC.